This TCR beta chain stems from a study of blood T cell repertoires in COVID-19. The wider study: The United States, Italy and Spain provided the acute and convalescent COVID-19 samples. T cells, B-cell-depleted T cells, or PBMCs supplied cDNA or gDNA.

In the authors' workflow: It was from reference gene primer amplification that nucleated cell counts were estimated. Clones were sequenced by immunoSEQ multiplex PCR, and TCRdb holds only the in-frame ones, with some missing. The V and J calls and the clone size are those of that table, but D and trimming were determined from the DNA. Among some 180,000 clones listed, roughly 82% were seen once. The receptor's source is a woman in her sixties or seventies with COVID-19, enrolled during active disease. Sequencing was performed on peripheral blood.

The CDR3 sequence is CASSPRIQGWFVDEQFF. CDR3 coding DNA: TGTGCCAGCAGCCCCAGAATTCAGGGGTGGTTTGTGGATGAGCAGTTCTTC. The chain joins TRBV7-8 to TRBJ2-1; TRBD1 might be the D (6 bases). Germline V CDR1 and CDR2: SGHVS, FQNEAQ. The V end was cut by 5 bases, the J end by 8 bases, with 25 bases between. This CDR3 is 17 amino acids long.